The present TCR beta chain was sequenced within a study of beta chain features in type 1 diabetes. Study summary: Investigators examined roughly 99,000,000 sorted cells across all samples. General study points: Using cDNA template may skew counts toward highly expressing activated cells.

Remarks on this clone: Its matching antigen is unknown.

Since all of the isolated RNA was reverse transcribed, expressed TCRB transcripts were what got sequenced. The table came from immunoSEQ multiplex PCR; TCRdb's copy has only in-frame clones and leaves some out. Among some 63,000 clones listed, roughly three fifths were seen once. This sequence originates from a woman aged 18-29 years in good health. The sequenced sample was Tregs from blood.

CDR3 bases: TGCGCCAGCAGCCCGGAAGGCGGGAGCTACGAGCAGTACTTC. Translation gives CASSPEGGSYEQYF. This chain uses TRBV5-1 with TRBJ2-5; 7 positions agree with TRBD2. The DNA end is a closer match to TRBJ2-7, so the J assignment may be wrong. This CDR3 has 14 amino acids. CDR1 is SGHRS, CDR2 YFSETQ, per germline.